This record concerns one T cell receptor (beta chain) sequence. This sample was taken from a study of blood T cell repertoires in COVID-19. About the research overall: Donors in the United States, Italy and Spain gave samples during acute or convalescent COVID-19. Sources were T cells, B-cell-depleted T cells, or PBMCs; the material itself was cDNA or gDNA.

Original handling: Amplification of reference gene primers provided the estimated nucleated cell counts. TCRdb's table, derived via immunoSEQ multiplex PCR, lists solely in-frame clones and lacks some. That table is the source of V, J and clone size, and D and trimming were worked out from the DNA. The table lists roughly 480,000 clones, nearly 90% of them singletons. The germline V gene has CDR1 LNHNV and CDR2 YYDKDF (reference sequence). Losses at the gene ends were 3 bases for V and 10 bases for J; bases not matched to a gene: 5. The CDR3 loop spans 13 amino acids. The chain is built from TRBV15 and TRBJ2-1, with 8 nucleotides matching TRBD2. Sequenced input: peripheral blood. This receptor was identified in a man younger than 30 with COVID-19, enrolled during active disease. This CDR3 is CATSRGAGVEQFF. Here the CDR3 DNA reads TGTGCCACCAGCAGGGGAGCGGGAGTCGAGCAGTTCTTC.